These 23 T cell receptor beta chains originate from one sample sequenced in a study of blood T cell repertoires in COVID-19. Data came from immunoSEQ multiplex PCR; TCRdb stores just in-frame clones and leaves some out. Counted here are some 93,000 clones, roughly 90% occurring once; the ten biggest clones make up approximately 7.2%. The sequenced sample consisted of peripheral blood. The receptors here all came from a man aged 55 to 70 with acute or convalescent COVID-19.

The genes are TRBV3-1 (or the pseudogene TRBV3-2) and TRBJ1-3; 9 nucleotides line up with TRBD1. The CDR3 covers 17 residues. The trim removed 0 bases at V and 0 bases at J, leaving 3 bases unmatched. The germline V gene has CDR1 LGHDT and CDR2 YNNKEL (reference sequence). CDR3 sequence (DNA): TGTGCCAGCAGCCAAGAAAGGGGACAGGGCTCTGGAAACACCATATATTTT. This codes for CASSQERGQGSGNTIYF.

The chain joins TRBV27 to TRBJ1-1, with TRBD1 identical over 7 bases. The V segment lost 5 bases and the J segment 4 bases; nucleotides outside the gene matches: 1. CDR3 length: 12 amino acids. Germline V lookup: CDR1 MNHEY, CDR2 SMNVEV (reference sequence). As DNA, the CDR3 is TGTGCCAGCAGTCAGGGGGGCACTGAAGCTTTCTTT. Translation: CASSQGGTEAFF.

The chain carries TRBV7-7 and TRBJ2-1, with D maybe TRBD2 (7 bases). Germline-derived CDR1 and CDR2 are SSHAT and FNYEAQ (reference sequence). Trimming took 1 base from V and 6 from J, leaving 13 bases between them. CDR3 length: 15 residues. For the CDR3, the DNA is TGTGCCAGCAGCTTAGGGGGGGGCGGTCTCAATGAGCAGTTCTTC. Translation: CASSLGGGGLNEQFF.

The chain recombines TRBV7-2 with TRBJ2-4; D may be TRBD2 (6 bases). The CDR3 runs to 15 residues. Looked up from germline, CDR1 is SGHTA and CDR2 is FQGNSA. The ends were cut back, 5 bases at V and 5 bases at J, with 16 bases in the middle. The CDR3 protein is CASSRGTPLENIQYF. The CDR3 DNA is TGTGCCAGCAGCCGGGGGACCCCCCTGGAAAACATTCAGTACTTC.

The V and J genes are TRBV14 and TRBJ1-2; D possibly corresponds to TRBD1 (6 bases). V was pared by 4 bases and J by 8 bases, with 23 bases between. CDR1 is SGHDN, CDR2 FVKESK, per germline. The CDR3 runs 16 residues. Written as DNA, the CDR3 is TGTGCCAGCAGCCCTTTCGGGACACGAAAGCAGGGGGGCTACACCTTC. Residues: CASSPFGTRKQGGYTF.

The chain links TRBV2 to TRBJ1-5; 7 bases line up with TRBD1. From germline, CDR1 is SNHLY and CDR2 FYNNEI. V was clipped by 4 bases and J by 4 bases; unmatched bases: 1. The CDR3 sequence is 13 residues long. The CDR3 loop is CASSAQGNQPQHF. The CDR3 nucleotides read TGTGCCAGCAGTGCACAGGGGAATCAGCCCCAGCATTTT.

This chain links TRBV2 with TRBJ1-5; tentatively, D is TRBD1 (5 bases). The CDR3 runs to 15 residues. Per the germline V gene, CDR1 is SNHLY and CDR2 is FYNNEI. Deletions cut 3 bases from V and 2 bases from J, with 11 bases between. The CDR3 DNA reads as TGTGCCAGCAGTGAGCGGGGGTTAGGCAATCAGCCCCAGCATTTT. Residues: CASSERGLGNQPQHF.

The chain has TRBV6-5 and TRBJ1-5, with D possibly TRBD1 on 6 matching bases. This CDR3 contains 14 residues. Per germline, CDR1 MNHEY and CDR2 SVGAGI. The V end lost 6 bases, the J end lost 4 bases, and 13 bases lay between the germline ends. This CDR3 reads CASSRGWGNQPQHF. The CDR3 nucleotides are TGTGCCAGCAGCAGGGGATGGGGTAATCAGCCCCAGCATTTT.

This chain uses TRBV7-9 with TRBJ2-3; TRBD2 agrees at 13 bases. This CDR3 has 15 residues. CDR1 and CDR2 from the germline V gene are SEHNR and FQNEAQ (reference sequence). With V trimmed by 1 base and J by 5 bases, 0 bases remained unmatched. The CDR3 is CASSLGLAGGDTQYF. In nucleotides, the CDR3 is TGTGCCAGCAGCTTAGGACTAGCGGGGGGAGATACGCAGTATTTT.

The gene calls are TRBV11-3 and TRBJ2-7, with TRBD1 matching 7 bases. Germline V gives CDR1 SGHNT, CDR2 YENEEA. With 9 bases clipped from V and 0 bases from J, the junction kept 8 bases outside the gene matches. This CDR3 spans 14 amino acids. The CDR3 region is CASSRGGGSYEQYF. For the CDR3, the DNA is TGTGCCAGTAGCAGAGGGGGCGGCTCCTACGAGCAGTACTTC.

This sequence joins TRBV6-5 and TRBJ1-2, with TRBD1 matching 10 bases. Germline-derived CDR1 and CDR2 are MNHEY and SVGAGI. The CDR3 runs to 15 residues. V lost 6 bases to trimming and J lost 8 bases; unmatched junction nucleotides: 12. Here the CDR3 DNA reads TGTGCCAGCAGGGCAACCCTCGACAGGGGGCGAGGCTACACCTTC. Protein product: CASRATLDRGRGYTF.

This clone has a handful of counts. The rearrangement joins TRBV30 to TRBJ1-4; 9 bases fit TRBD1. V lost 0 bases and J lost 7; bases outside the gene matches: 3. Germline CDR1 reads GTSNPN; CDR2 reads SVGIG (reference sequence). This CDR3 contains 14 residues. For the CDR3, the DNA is TGTGCCTGGAGTGTGACAGGGGGTGGTGAAAAACTGTTTTTT. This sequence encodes CAWSVTGGGEKLFF.

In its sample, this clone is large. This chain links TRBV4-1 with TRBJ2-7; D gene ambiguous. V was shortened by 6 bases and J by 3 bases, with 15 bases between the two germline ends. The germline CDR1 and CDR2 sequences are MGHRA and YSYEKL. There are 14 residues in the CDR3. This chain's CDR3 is CASSAEAYNYEQYF. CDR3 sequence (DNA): TGCGCCAGCAGTGCCGAGGCATACAACTACGAGCAGTACTTC.

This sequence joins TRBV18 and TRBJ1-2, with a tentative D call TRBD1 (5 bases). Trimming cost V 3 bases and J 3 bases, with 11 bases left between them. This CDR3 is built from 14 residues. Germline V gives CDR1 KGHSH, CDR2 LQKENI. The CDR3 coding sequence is TGTGCCAGCTCACCTTCAGGAGGGGACTATGGCTACACCTTC. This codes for CASSPSGGDYGYTF.

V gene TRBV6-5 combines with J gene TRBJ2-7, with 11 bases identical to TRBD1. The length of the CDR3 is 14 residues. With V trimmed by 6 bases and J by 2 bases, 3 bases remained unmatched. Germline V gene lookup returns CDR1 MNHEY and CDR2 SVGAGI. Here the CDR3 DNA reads TGTGCCAGCAGCTGGGACAGGGGGGCCTACGAGCAGTACTTC. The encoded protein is CASSWDRGAYEQYF.

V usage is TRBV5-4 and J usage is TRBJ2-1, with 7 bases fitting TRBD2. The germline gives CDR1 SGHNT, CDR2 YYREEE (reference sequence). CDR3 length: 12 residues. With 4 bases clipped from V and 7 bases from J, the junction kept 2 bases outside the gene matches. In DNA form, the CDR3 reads TGTGCCAGCAGCCGACTAGCTAATGAGCAGTTCTTC. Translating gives CASSRLANEQFF.

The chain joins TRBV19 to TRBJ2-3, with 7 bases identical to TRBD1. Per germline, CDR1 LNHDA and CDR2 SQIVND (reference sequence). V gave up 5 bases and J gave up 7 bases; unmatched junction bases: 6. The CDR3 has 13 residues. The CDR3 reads CASSEQGSNTQYF. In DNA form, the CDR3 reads TGTGCCAGTAGTGAACAGGGGTCGAATACGCAGTATTTT.

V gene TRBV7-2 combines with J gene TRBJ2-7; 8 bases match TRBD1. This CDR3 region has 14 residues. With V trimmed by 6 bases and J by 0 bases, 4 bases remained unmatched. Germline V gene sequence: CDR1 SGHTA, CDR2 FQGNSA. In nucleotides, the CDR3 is TGTGCCAGCAGTAGGGACAGGAGCTCCTACGAGCAGTACTTC. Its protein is CASSRDRSSYEQYF.

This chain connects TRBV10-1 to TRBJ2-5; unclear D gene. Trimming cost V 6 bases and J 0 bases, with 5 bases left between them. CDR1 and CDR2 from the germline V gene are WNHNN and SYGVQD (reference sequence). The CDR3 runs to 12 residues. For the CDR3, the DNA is TGCGCCAGCAGCGACAACCAAGAGACCCAGTACTTC. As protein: CASSDNQETQYF.

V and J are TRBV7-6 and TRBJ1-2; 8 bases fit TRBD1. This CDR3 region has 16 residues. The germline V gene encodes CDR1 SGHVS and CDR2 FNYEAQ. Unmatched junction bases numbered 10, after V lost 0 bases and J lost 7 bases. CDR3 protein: CASSLAARQGRAGYTF. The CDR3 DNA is TGTGCCAGCAGCTTAGCGGCTCGACAGGGGCGGGCTGGCTACACCTTC.

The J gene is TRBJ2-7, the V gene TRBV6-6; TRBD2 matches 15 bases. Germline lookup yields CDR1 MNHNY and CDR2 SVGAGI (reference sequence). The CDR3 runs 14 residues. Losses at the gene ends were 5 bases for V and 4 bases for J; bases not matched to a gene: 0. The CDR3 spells CASSGLAGGYEQYF. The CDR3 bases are TGTGCCAGCAGTGGACTAGCGGGAGGGTACGAGCAGTACTTC.

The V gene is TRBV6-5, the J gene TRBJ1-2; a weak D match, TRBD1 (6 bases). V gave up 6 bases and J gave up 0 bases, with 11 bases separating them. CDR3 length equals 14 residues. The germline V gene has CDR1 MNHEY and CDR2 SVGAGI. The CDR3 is CASRPDSANYGYTF. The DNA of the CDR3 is TGTGCCAGCAGGCCGGACAGCGCTAACTATGGCTACACCTTC.

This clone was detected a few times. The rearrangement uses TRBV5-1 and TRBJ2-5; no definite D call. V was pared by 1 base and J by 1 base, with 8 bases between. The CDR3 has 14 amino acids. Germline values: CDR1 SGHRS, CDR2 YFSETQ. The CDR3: CASSLRSGQETQYF. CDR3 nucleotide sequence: TGCGCCAGCAGCTTGCGCTCGGGCCAAGAGACCCAGTACTTC.